This is a list of T cell receptor beta chains from one sample in a study of T cell changes during pregnancy in multiple sclerosis. TCRdb's table, derived via immunoSEQ multiplex PCR, lists solely in-frame clones and lacks some. The sample has some 110,000 clones, around 90% seen once. Material: peripheral blood, obtained in the third trimester of pregnancy. The receptor source for this set is a female donor with multiple sclerosis, enrolled in a pregnancy study. Both conserved end residues are part of each CDR3. D genes are given only for firm matches. A clone size is listed for some rows: how often the clone was seen (once, few, many), or a class if it is expanded.

J: TRBJ2-4
V: TRBV28
size: once
D: -
DNA: TGTGCCAGCAGTTTTACTACCCGACGAAAAAACATTCAGTACTTC
CDR3: CASSFTTRRKNIQYF

J: TRBJ1-2
V: TRBV25-1
size: -
D: TRBD1
DNA: TGTGCCAGCAGTGAGAGACAGGGCTATGGCTACACCTTC
CDR3: CASSERQGYGYTF

J: TRBJ2-5
V: TRBV19
size: -
D: TRBD1
DNA: TGTGCCAGTAGTATTTTACAGGGGGCTGGAGAGACCCAGTACTTC
CDR3: CASSILQGAGETQYF

J: TRBJ1-2
V: TRBV7-9
size: once
D: TRBD1
DNA: TGTGCCAGCAGCCCTCGGGGACAGGGCTTATTCTTAGGCTACACCTTC
CDR3: CASSPRGQGLFLGYTF

J: TRBJ1-5
V: TRBV2
size: -
D: TRBD1
DNA: TGTGCCAGCAGTGAGGAACAGGGGGCTCAGCCCCAGCATTTT
CDR3: CASSEEQGAQPQHF

J: TRBJ1-1
V: TRBV9
size: -
D: TRBD1
DNA: TGTGCCAGCAGCTCGTCCGGGACAGGGGGGAACACTGAAGCTTTCTTT
CDR3: CASSSSGTGGNTEAFF

J: TRBJ1-1
V: TRBV9
size: -
D: -
DNA: TGTGCCAGCAGCGTAGGGGGAGTGAACACTGAAGCTTTCTTT
CDR3: CASSVGGVNTEAFF

J: TRBJ1-2
V: TRBV9
size: -
D: -
DNA: TGTGCCAGCAGCCCCATAGGTGGGGAGATGAGAGTGGGCTATGGCTACACCTTC
CDR3: CASSPIGGEMRVGYGYTF

J: TRBJ2-1
V: TRBV19
size: -
D: -
DNA: TGTGCCAGTAAAACCCGGGGATATAGGGATGAGCAGTTCTTC
CDR3: CASKTRGYRDEQFF

J: TRBJ1-3
V: TRBV5-8
size: -
D: -
DNA: TGTGCCAGCAGCCCTTGGAGGGGCTCTGGAAACACCATATATTTT
CDR3: CASSPWRGSGNTIYF

J: TRBJ1-1
V: TRBV5-1
size: -
D: TRBD1
DNA: TGCGCCAGCAGTCGACAGGGCCTAGGGTGGGGGAACACTGAAGCTTTCTTT
CDR3: CASSRQGLGWGNTEAFF

J: TRBJ1-4
V: TRBV2
size: -
D: TRBD1
DNA: TGTGCCAGCAGTGGGACAGGGCAATTAGAAAAACTGTTTTTT
CDR3: CASSGTGQLEKLFF

J: TRBJ1-4
V: TRBV5-1
size: once
D: -
DNA: TGCGCCAGCAGCTTGGATGGGCTTAATGAAAAACTGTTTTTT
CDR3: CASSLDGLNEKLFF

J: TRBJ2-7
V: TRBV28
size: once
D: -
DNA: TGTGCCAGCAGTTTTATACGGGACTCCTCCTACGAGCAGTACTTC
CDR3: CASSFIRDSSYEQYF

J: TRBJ1-4
V: TRBV2
size: -
D: -
DNA: TGTGCCAGCAGGGCAGGGAGGAATGAAAAACTGTTTTTT
CDR3: CASRAGRNEKLFF

J: TRBJ1-5
V: TRBV9
size: -
D: TRBD1
DNA: TGTGCCAGCAGCGAGGCAGGGGGCGGGCAGCCCCAGCATTTT
CDR3: CASSEAGGGQPQHF

J: TRBJ2-3
V: TRBV27
size: -
D: -
DNA: TGTGCCAGCAGTTTATTTCGGAGCACAGATACGCAGTATTTT
CDR3: CASSLFRSTDTQYF

J: TRBJ2-1
V: TRBV7-2
size: -
D: TRBD2
DNA: TGTGCCAGCAGCCCCTCCGAGGGAGGGTACAATGAGCAGTTCTTC
CDR3: CASSPSEGGYNEQFF

J: TRBJ2-7
V: TRBV27
size: -
D: TRBD1
DNA: TGTGCCAGCACCACAGGGGGCCACGAGCAGTACTTC
CDR3: CASTTGGHEQYF

J: TRBJ1-4
V: TRBV28
size: -
D: TRBD1
DNA: TGTGCCAGCAGGACAGGGGGCCTAACTAATGAAAAACTGTTTTTT
CDR3: CASRTGGLTNEKLFF

J: TRBJ2-4
V: TRBV5-1
size: once
D: -
DNA: TGCGCCAGCAGCCTAGGACTACTCCGGGGCAAAAACATTCAGTACTTC
CDR3: CASSLGLLRGKNIQYF

J: TRBJ1-2
V: TRBV29-1
size: -
D: TRBD1
DNA: TGCAGCGTTCGGACAGGGTATGGCTACACCTTC
CDR3: CSVRTGYGYTF

J: TRBJ2-7
V: TRBV27
size: -
D: -
DNA: TGTGCCAGCAGTTTATCGGGGGGAGACAGGGTGATGGAGCAGTACTTC
CDR3: CASSLSGGDRVMEQYF

J: TRBJ2-7
V: TRBV19
size: -
D: -
DNA: TGTGCCAGTGGTAGGGCGACAGGAGCCTTCGGAGAGCAGTACTTC
CDR3: CASGRATGAFGEQYF

J: TRBJ2-7
V: TRBV15
size: -
D: TRBD2
DNA: TGTGCCACGAGCGGGAGCTCCTACGAGCAGTACTTC
CDR3: CATSGSSYEQYF

J: TRBJ1-1
V: TRBV14
size: -
D: TRBD1
DNA: TGTGCCAGCAGCCCGCAATTCGAGGGGGCCGGGAACACTGAAGCTTTCTTT
CDR3: CASSPQFEGAGNTEAFF

J: TRBJ1-5
V: TRBV29-1
size: -
D: -
DNA: TGCAGCGCCGGGCAACAGGAACGCAATAGCAATCAGCCCCAGCATTTT
CDR3: CSAGQQERNSNQPQHF

J: TRBJ1-1
V: TRBV19
size: -
D: TRBD1
DNA: TGTGCCAGTAGGGTAGGACAGGGGGCGAACACTGAAGCTTTCTTT
CDR3: CASRVGQGANTEAFF

J: TRBJ1-5
V: TRBV7-6
size: -
D: TRBD1
DNA: TGTGCCAGCAGCTTATACAGGGGCCCGAATCAGCCCCAGCATTTT
CDR3: CASSLYRGPNQPQHF

J: TRBJ2-3
V: TRBV6-6
size: -
D: TRBD1
DNA: TGTGCCAGCAGTTACCCCGGACAGGGGGCAAATACGCAGTATTTT
CDR3: CASSYPGQGANTQYF

J: TRBJ1-3
V: TRBV18
size: -
D: -
DNA: TGTGCCAGCTCAACAGGGAGCTCTGGAAACACCATATATTTT
CDR3: CASSTGSSGNTIYF